The subject of this entry is one T cell receptor (beta chain). Between the trimmed V and J ends, which lost 5 bases and 4 bases, there was a span of 17 bases. The CDR3 contains 15 residues. In germline, CDR1 is LGHNA, CDR2 YSLEER. Profiling relied on immunoSEQ multiplex PCR, and the TCRdb table lists in-frame clones only, not all of them. The top ten clones hold roughly 1.1% of a sample with over 80,000 clones, roughly 90% of them seen once. The investigators sampled blood at baseline, at cycle 4 day 1, and at cycle 7 day 1. This sample was taken from a study of OX40 agonist ivuxolimab in advanced cancers. Study at large: Partial responses, seen in three patients, involved one hepatocellular carcinoma and two cutaneous melanomas.

The receptor was isolated from an adult with an advanced solid tumor such as melanoma, head and neck, liver or kidney cancer. The V and J genes are TRBV4-3 and TRBJ1-2, with a possible D match to TRBD1 (6 bases). The sequencing here drew on CD4+ or CD8+ T cells sorted from blood, taken in a trial of the OX40 agonist ivuxolimab. In DNA, the CDR3 is TGCGCCAGCAGCTTTACAGTCGGGGGCGCCTATGGCTACACCTTC. Amino acids: CASSFTVGGAYGYTF.